One sample yielded the 20 T cell receptor beta chains listed below, sequenced in a study of T-cell memory formation after mild COVID-19. Via MiXCR, TCRdb re-called the 5' RACE reads, giving one row per CDR3 protein. The sample carries about 190,000 distinct CDR3 sequences, 27% recorded once. Sample: PBMCs or a T cell subset sorted from them (not recorded which). These receptors all stem from an adult woman who had mild COVID-19 (a few samples of this study predate the infection). Cell type and time point are not known.

This chain joins TRBV29-1 and TRBJ2-5, with D perhaps assigned TRBD1 or TRBD2 (5 bases each). The germline V and J ends were trimmed by 4 bases and 1 base, with 19 bases remaining between them. The CDR3 consists of 16 residues. CDR1 is SQVTM, CDR2 ANQGSEA, per germline. DNA of the CDR3: TGCAGCGTTGTTGGGGACCCCATAAGAGTCCAAGAGACCCAGTACTTC. Protein product: CSVVGDPIRVQETQYF.

CDR3 in amino acids: CASSTTGGPGDTIYF. The CDR3 DNA sequence: TGTGCCAGCAGCACGACAGGGGGACCGGGAGACACCATATATTTT. The chain is built from TRBV25-1 and TRBJ1-3, with 9 bases fitting TRBD1. The CDR3 totals 15 residues. The germline V gene has CDR1 MGHDK and CDR2 SYGVNS. V shed 6 bases and J 8 bases; nucleotides not matched to a gene: 11.

The chain links TRBV2 to TRBJ1-4; D possibly corresponds to TRBD1 (5 bases). The CDR3 is made up of 15 amino acids. Germline lookup yields CDR1 SNHLY and CDR2 FYNNEI. Trimming left V 3 bases short and J 5 bases short, with 13 bases between. CDR3: CASSDLGAINEKLFF. The CDR3 nucleotides read TGTGCCAGCAGTGACCTAGGGGCTATCAATGAAAAACTGTTTTTT.

This clonotype has only a few counts. The CDR3 nucleotides are TGCAGTGCTAGAGTGGGGAACACTGAAGCTTTCTTT. Its translation: CSARVGNTEAFF. This rearrangement joins TRBV20-1 to TRBJ1-1; D is undetermined. Germline loops: CDR1 DFQATT, CDR2 SNEGSKA (reference sequence). Trimming shortened V by 1 base and J by 1 base, and 4 bases separated the two germline ends. The CDR3 is 12 residues long.

This clonotype was observed at least ten times. The chain couples TRBV6-5 to TRBJ2-7, with TRBD1 matching over 8 bases. CDR3 length: 14 amino acids. The J segment lost 5 bases and the V segment lost 1 base, leaving 4 bases of the junction unmatched. Germline V gene data show CDR1 as MNHEY and CDR2 as SVGAGI. CDR3 bases: TGTGCCAGCAGTTACTATCGGACAGGGCACGAGCAGTACTTC. Amino acid sequence: CASSYYRTGHEQYF.

The rearrangement uses TRBV20-1 and TRBJ1-1; D is unresolved. CDR1 and CDR2 from the germline V gene are DFQATT and SNEGSKA (reference sequence). The CDR3 length is 13 residues. Trimming removed 3 bases at V and 4 bases at J, with 12 bases between. The CDR3 nucleotides read TGCAGTGCTAGCTCGGGTTCCCCCACTGAAGCTTTCTTT. Translation: CSASSGSPTEAFF.

The genes are TRBV5-1 and TRBJ2-7, with D possibly being TRBD2 (5 bases). Germline CDR1 SGHRS, CDR2 YFSETQ. The CDR3 contains 14 residues. The V and J ends lost 0 bases and 6 bases respectively, with 13 bases between them. The CDR3 DNA sequence: TGCGCCAGCAGCTTGGAAGGAGGCAGCGGCGAGCAGTACTTC. Protein product: CASSLEGGSGEQYF. Looking up the rest from reference TRBV5-1 and TRBJ2-7 gives the full variable domain: KAGVTQTPRYLIKTRGQQVTLSCSPISGHRSVSWYQQTPGQGLQFLFEYFSETQRNKGNFPGRFSGRQFSNSRSEMNVSTLELGDSALYLCASSLEGGSGEQYFGPGTRLTVT.

V is TRBV2 and J is TRBJ1-5, with D perhaps matching TRBD1 (5 bases). V lost 4 bases, J lost 6 bases, and 10 bases lay in between. Per the germline V gene, CDR1 is SNHLY and CDR2 is FYNNEI. The CDR3 runs 13 residues. DNA of the CDR3: TGTGCCAGCAGTGTAGGACATCCTCAGCCCCAGCATTTT. This sequence encodes CASSVGHPQPQHF.

The chain is built from TRBV29-1 and TRBJ1-2; unclear D gene. Trimming removed 7 bases from V and 8 bases from J, with 14 bases in between. The germline gives CDR1 SQVTM, CDR2 ANQGSEA. CDR3 length: 11 residues. Written as DNA, the CDR3 is TGCAGCGCCCGGGAGGGATTGGGCTACACCTTC. Its translation is CSAREGLGYTF.

This chain joins TRBV5-1 and TRBJ2-2; D gene unclear. Deletions cut 3 bases from V and 10 bases from J, with 19 bases between. The CDR3 is 15 amino acids. CDR1 and CDR2 (germline): SGHRS, YFSETQ. CDR3 DNA sequence: TGCGCCAGCAGCTCGGAAGGTTCCCCAATGTCGGAGCTGTTTTTT. This codes for CASSSEGSPMSELFF. Looking up the rest from reference TRBV5-1 and TRBJ2-2 gives the full variable domain: KAGVTQTPRYLIKTRGQQVTLSCSPISGHRSVSWYQQTPGQGLQFLFEYFSETQRNKGNFPGRFSGRQFSNSRSEMNVSTLELGDSALYLCASSSEGSPMSELFFGEGSRLTVL.

This clonotype was picked up a small number of times. The chain links TRBV7-7 to TRBJ2-1, with TRBD1 matching 7 bases. V shed 4 bases and J 3 bases; nucleotides not matched to a gene: 6. Germline V lookup: CDR1 SSHAT, CDR2 FNYEAQ (reference sequence). The CDR3 is 15 residues long. DNA for the CDR3: TGTGCCAGCAGCTCATCCCCAGGGGGCTACAATGAGCAGTTCTTC. Its translation is CASSSSPGGYNEQFF. Supplemented by reference TRBV7-7 and TRBJ2-1, the full variable domain reads GAGVSQSPRYKVTKRGQDVTLRCDPISSHATLYWYQQALGQGPEFLTYFNYEAQPDKSGLPSDRFSAERPEGSISTLTIQRTEQRDSAMYRCASSSSPGGYNEQFFGPGTRLTVL.

The chain uses TRBV5-4 and TRBJ2-1, with 11 bases that match TRBD2. Germline loops: CDR1 SGHNT, CDR2 YYREEE (reference sequence). CDR3 size: 12 residues. The V gene end was trimmed by 1 base and the J gene end by 14 bases; junction bases not matched to a gene: 2. CDR3 in DNA: TGTGCCAGCAGCTTGACTAGCGGGAGTGAGTTCTTC. Its translation is CASSLTSGSEFF.

Only a few counts were recorded for this clonotype. The chain is built from TRBV12-3 or TRBV12-4 and TRBJ2-1; the D gene is possibly TRBD2 (5 bases). V was clipped by 0 bases and J by 8 bases, with 11 bases between them. The CDR3 covers 14 residues. Here the CDR3 reads CASSLARLADEQFF. The CDR3 DNA sequence: TGTGCCAGCAGTTTAGCGCGGCTAGCTGATGAGCAGTTCTTC.

This clonotype was recorded a few times. V and J are TRBV5-5 and TRBJ2-7; D may be TRBD1 (6 bases). Looked up from germline, CDR1 is SGHKS and CDR2 is YYEKEE (reference sequence). This CDR3 is 14 amino acids long. Trimming removed 4 bases from V and 6 bases from J, with 17 bases in between. The DNA of the CDR3 is TGTGCCAGCAGCCCTTGGGTTGAAGGGGGCGAGCAGTACTTC. Its protein product is CASSPWVEGGEQYF. The full variable domain, with the rest looked up from reference TRBV5-5 and TRBJ2-7, is DAGVTQSPTHLIKTRGQQVTLRCSPISGHKSVSWYQQVLGQGPQFIFQYYEKEERGRGNFPDRFSARQFPNYSSELNVNALLLGDSALYLCASSPWVEGGEQYFGPGTRLTVT.

This clonotype was seen a handful of times. The rearrangement joins TRBV4-3 to TRBJ1-2; possibly TRBD1 for D (6 bases). This CDR3 contains 16 residues. Trimming removed 1 base at V and 7 bases at J, with 19 bases between. Germline V lookup: CDR1 LGHNA, CDR2 YSLEER. This CDR3 is CASSQGRLDLGGGYTF. The CDR3, as DNA: TGCGCCAGCAGCCAAGGGCGACTGGACCTAGGGGGTGGCTACACCTTC.

This clonotype was counted only a few times. This rearrangement joins TRBV4-2 to TRBJ1-1; tentatively, D is TRBD1 (6 bases). This CDR3 spans 17 amino acids. V was shortened by 4 bases and J by 1 base, with 19 bases between the two germline ends. Germline values: CDR1 LGHNA, CDR2 YNFKEQ. The CDR3 here is CASSLNLPGHPNTEAFF. The DNA of the CDR3 is TGTGCCAGCAGCCTAAATCTACCGGGACACCCGAACACTGAAGCTTTCTTT.

CDR3 residues: CASSGWTGENTEAFF. CDR3 nucleotide sequence: TGTGCCAGCAGCGGATGGACAGGGGAGAACACTGAAGCTTTCTTT. The chain joins TRBV7-9 to TRBJ1-1, with 9 bases identical to TRBD1. This CDR3 has 15 residues. The ends lost 5 bases at V and 1 base at J; junction bases unmatched: 5. The germline CDR1 and CDR2 sequences are SEHNR and FQNEAQ (reference sequence).

V is TRBV15 and J is TRBJ2-5; TRBD2 matches at 8 bases. The V gene's germline CDR1 is LNHNV and CDR2 YYDKDF (reference sequence). This CDR3 has 13 residues. Trimming at V came to 8 bases and at J to 5 bases, leaving 7 bases not matched to a gene. CDR3 bases: TGTGCCACCCGGGGACTAGGGAGGGAGACCCAGTACTTC. Protein sequence: CATRGLGRETQYF.

This clonotype was seen a few times. The chain links TRBV5-1 to TRBJ2-1; the D is unclear. Trimming took 4 bases from V and 5 from J, leaving 16 bases between them. This CDR3 contains 15 residues. The V gene's germline CDR1 is SGHRS and CDR2 YFSETQ. CDR3 region: CASSPGSVGNNEQFF. The CDR3 nucleotides read TGCGCCAGCAGCCCCGGGTCGGTAGGGAACAATGAGCAGTTCTTC.

In its sample, this clonotype was seen a few times. The V call is TRBV30, the J call TRBJ2-7; no clear D gene. The CDR3 totals 11 residues. Germline V gives CDR1 GTSNPN, CDR2 SVGIG (reference sequence). V was pared by 0 bases and J by 11 bases, with 11 bases between. This CDR3 reads CAWSVSGFEYF. The DNA for the CDR3 is TGTGCCTGGAGTGTAAGTGGGTTCGAGTACTTC.